In this sample, the clone carrying this TCR beta chain turned up many times. What it binds is unknown. From germline, CDR1 is MNHEY and CDR2 SVGEGT. This CDR3 is 14 amino acids long. V was pared by 7 bases and J by 5 bases, with 8 bases of the junction left unmatched. Stated time point: newly diagnosed GD, antithyroid drugs for less than 3 months. Generation of the TCR library employed RNA extracted from PBMCs. Into tubes containing EDTA, 8 to 9 milliliters of peripheral blood were drawn. Library construction for TCR beta used iRepertoire HTBI primers and Arm-PCR of CDR3 regions. MiXCR, run by TCRdb on the multiplex PCR reads, gives a single entry per CDR3 protein. The table includes about 360,000 distinct CDR3 sequences, around 15% detected once. This entry comes from a study of regulatory T cells in long-lasting Graves disease. Study-level findings and limits: TRBV28, TRBJ1-2 and TRBJ2-5 were favored in persistent disease.

The same sample was also studied in work on T cells in Graves' hyperthyroidism and ophthalmopathy.

The clonotype was recovered from a woman aged 18-29 years with Graves disease. Material: peripheral blood mononuclear cells (PBMCs), obtained at new diagnosis, from a patient treated with antithyroid drugs. This sequence joins TRBV6-2 or TRBV6-3 and TRBJ2-5; TRBD2 agrees at 9 bases. The CDR3 DNA follows: TGTGCCAGCAATCCAGCGGGGGGAGTGGAGACCCAGTACTTC. This translates into CASNPAGGVETQYF.